Each of the 20 T cell receptor beta chains below was sequenced from the same sample in a study of blood T cell repertoires in COVID-19. Only in-frame clones appear in the TCRdb table, and some are missing; sequencing was by immunoSEQ multiplex PCR. The sample lists 150,000 to 180,000 clones, 76% occurring once. The sequenced sample consisted of peripheral blood. These receptor sequences come from a woman aged 80 or over with acute or convalescent COVID-19.

The genes are TRBV6-5 and TRBJ2-3; 12 nucleotides agree with TRBD2. V shed 6 bases and J 4 bases; nucleotides not matched to a gene: 5. CDR3 length: 15 amino acids. Germline V lookup: CDR1 MNHEY, CDR2 SVGAGI. The CDR3, as DNA: TGTGCCAGCAGCAGGACTAGCGGGGCCCCAGATACGCAGTATTTT. Its translation is CASSRTSGAPDTQYF.

This clone was detected only once. The V call is TRBV10-3, the J call TRBJ2-7, with a tentative D call TRBD1 (6 bases). Germline CDR1 and CDR2: ENHRY and SYGVKD. V was cut by 4 bases and J by 2 bases, with 12 bases left in between. The CDR3 sequence is 14 residues long. The CDR3 loop reads CAISATTGTYEQYF. CDR3 DNA sequence: TGTGCCATCAGTGCAACGACAGGTACCTACGAGCAGTACTTC.

The V and J genes are TRBV27 and TRBJ2-7; weak D call: TRBD1 (5 bases). The germline CDR1 and CDR2 sequences are MNHEY and SMNVEV (reference sequence). This CDR3 is built from 13 residues. V was trimmed by 4 bases and J by 7 bases, leaving 14 bases between them. The CDR3 is CASSSIFREEQYF. CDR3 DNA sequence: TGTGCCAGCAGTTCGATATTCAGGGAAGAGCAGTACTTC.

The chain recombines TRBV19 with TRBJ2-7, with D maybe TRBD1 (5 bases). V lost 3 bases and J 1 base, leaving 10 bases between the germline ends. This CDR3 contains 14 residues. Germline loops: CDR1 LNHDA, CDR2 SQIVND (reference sequence). The CDR3 region is CASSIPGKSYEQYF. CDR3 coding DNA: TGTGCCAGTAGTATTCCAGGGAAGTCCTACGAGCAGTACTTC.

The chain's CDR3 is CASSLRGGVGGNTIYF. The CDR3 DNA follows: TGTGCCAGCAGCCTCCGCGGCGGGGTTGGGGGAAACACCATATATTTT. This sequence joins TRBV7-2 and TRBJ1-3; D is ambiguous. The germline V and J ends were trimmed by 5 bases and 4 bases, with 18 bases remaining between them. CDR1 and CDR2 (germline): SGHTA, FQGNSA. This CDR3 comprises 16 residues.

The CDR3: CSVGGGNQPQHF. In nucleotides, the CDR3 is TGCAGCGTGGGAGGGGGCAATCAGCCCCAGCATTTT. The gene calls are TRBV29-1 and TRBJ1-5; D perhaps matches TRBD1 (5 bases). V was cut by 6 bases and J by 2 bases, with 8 bases left in between. This CDR3 region has 12 residues. In germline, CDR1 is SQVTM, CDR2 ANQGSEA.

The rearrangement uses TRBV5-1 and TRBJ2-1; possible D gene TRBD1, 7 bases. The V gene's germline CDR1 is SGHRS and CDR2 YFSETQ. V lost 2 bases to trimming and J lost 3 bases, with 12 bases between them. CDR3 length: 15 amino acids. The CDR3 coding sequence is TGCGCCAGCAGCTTTACAGGGGAGGACTACAATGAGCAGTTCTTC. It translates to CASSFTGEDYNEQFF.

V usage is TRBV27 and J usage is TRBJ2-2; a possible D gene is TRBD2 (6 bases). CDR1 is MNHEY and CDR2 is SMNVEV in the germline V gene (reference sequence). V lost 10 bases to trimming and J lost 0 bases, with 9 bases between them. This CDR3 region has 13 residues. CDR3 region: CATGGSNTGELFF. CDR3 coding DNA: TGTGCCACCGGGGGATCGAACACCGGGGAGCTGTTTTTT.

The chain recombines TRBV12-5 with TRBJ2-7, with TRBD1 matching 7 bases. With V trimmed by 7 bases and J by 5 bases, 8 bases remained unmatched. The CDR3 loop spans 13 amino acids. The germline CDR1 and CDR2 sequences are LGHNT and FRNRAP. CDR3 amino acids: CASAKTGPHEQYF. CDR3 DNA sequence: TGTGCTAGTGCCAAGACAGGGCCCCACGAGCAGTACTTC. The complete variable domain, with remaining parts taken from reference TRBV12-5 and TRBJ2-7, reads DARVTQTPRHKVTEMGQEVTMRCQPILGHNTVFWYRQTMMQGLELLAYFRNRAPLDDSGMPKDRFSAEMPDATLATLKIQPSEPRDSAVYFCASAKTGPHEQYFGPGTRLTVT.

This clone appeared once. The chain recombines TRBV27 with TRBJ2-3; 14 positions match TRBD2. The CDR3 runs 16 residues. Per the germline V gene, CDR1 is MNHEY and CDR2 is SMNVEV (reference sequence). V shed 5 bases, J shed 2 bases, and the junction held 3 bases outside the gene matches. The CDR3 sequence: CASSPGLAGVTDTQYF. In DNA, the CDR3 is TGTGCCAGCAGTCCGGGACTAGCGGGGGTCACAGATACGCAGTATTTT.

V usage is TRBV19 and J usage is TRBJ2-7; 16 bases agree with TRBD2. Losses at the gene ends were 5 bases for V and 7 bases for J; bases not matched to a gene: 5. This CDR3 has 15 amino acids. The germline V gene has CDR1 LNHDA and CDR2 SQIVND (reference sequence). CDR3 sequence (DNA): TGTGCCAGTAGTTTGCCGGGACTAGCGGGAGGGGAGCAGTACTTC. As protein: CASSLPGLAGGEQYF.

As DNA, the CDR3 is TGTGCCAGCAGACAGGAGGGTTACTACACCTTC. Translated: CASRQEGYYTF. The chain has TRBV6-5 and TRBJ1-2, with a weak D call TRBD1 (5 bases). This CDR3 region has 11 residues. V was cut by 6 bases and J by 10 bases, with 12 bases left in between. Germline lookup yields CDR1 MNHEY and CDR2 SVGAGI.

This clone was detected once. CDR3 sequence reads: CASSFTGSVHEKLFF. The DNA of the CDR3 is TGTGCCAGCAGTTTCACAGGGAGCGTCCATGAAAAACTGTTTTTT. The chain has TRBV6-5 and TRBJ1-4; the D gene is possibly TRBD1 (6 bases). Germline assignment: CDR1 MNHEY and CDR2 SVGAGI. The CDR3 consists of 15 residues. V lost 4 bases, J lost 6 bases, and 15 bases lay in between.

This clone turned up a few times. V is TRBV5-1 and J is TRBJ1-2; D gene ambiguous. This CDR3 is 13 amino acids long. V was pared by 2 bases and J by 7 bases, with 12 bases between. Germline CDR1 reads SGHRS; CDR2 reads YFSETQ. The CDR3 sequence is CASSLSGEGGYTF. In DNA, the CDR3 is TGCGCCAGCAGCTTATCTGGGGAGGGTGGCTACACCTTC.

DNA of the CDR3: TGTGCCAGCAGCCGCGGACAGGGGTGGGAGCAGTACTTC. It yields the protein CASSRGQGWEQYF. This rearrangement joins TRBV5-8 to TRBJ2-7, with 9 bases lining up with TRBD1. CDR3 size: 13 residues. The ends lost 4 bases at V and 7 bases at J; junction bases unmatched: 6. The germline V gene has CDR1 SGHTS and CDR2 YDEGEE.

The chain joins TRBV9 to TRBJ1-3; 8 bases agree with TRBD1. The CDR3 consists of 18 residues. Germline V gene lookup returns CDR1 SGDLS and CDR2 YYNGEE. Trimming cost V 3 bases and J 0 bases; bases outside gene matches: 11. CDR3 sequence (DNA): TGTGCCAGCAGCGCCGTCTTGGGACAGGCTCCCTCTGGAAACACCATATATTTT. Protein sequence: CASSAVLGQAPSGNTIYF. The complete variable domain, with remaining parts taken from reference TRBV9 and TRBJ1-3, reads DSGVTQTPKHLITATGQRVTLRCSPRSGDLSVYWYQQSLDQGLQFLIQYYNGEERAKGNILERFSAQQFPDLHSELNLSSLELGDSALYFCASSAVLGQAPSGNTIYFGEGSWLTVV.

V gene TRBV7-2 combines with J gene TRBJ2-1; D not certain. The CDR3 is made up of 15 amino acids. V lost 1 base to trimming and J lost 6 bases, with 13 bases between them. Germline V gene lookup returns CDR1 SGHTA and CDR2 FQGNSA. In DNA, the CDR3 is TGTGCCAGCAGCTTAGGTATTAGCCACGGCAATGAGCAGTTCTTC. Protein: CASSLGISHGNEQFF.

The chain carries TRBV9 and TRBJ1-1, with 7 positions matching TRBD1. The length of the CDR3 is 14 residues. From germline, CDR1 is SGDLS and CDR2 YYNGEE. Trimming cost V 4 bases and J 5 bases; bases outside gene matches: 8. The CDR3 loop reads CASSLQGMGTEAFF. The CDR3 DNA reads TGTGCCAGCAGCTTACAGGGGATGGGGACTGAAGCTTTCTTT.

The J gene is TRBJ1-1, the V gene TRBV18, with a tentative D call TRBD1 (5 bases). Germline V gene data show CDR1 as KGHSH and CDR2 as LQKENI. The CDR3 sequence is 15 residues long. Trimming stripped 1 base from V and 7 bases from J, with 16 bases between. CDR3 sequence reads: CASSPHRNLDGEAFF. The CDR3 DNA reads TGTGCCAGCTCACCACACAGGAATTTGGATGGTGAAGCTTTCTTT.

This chain joins TRBV19 and TRBJ1-1; 7 bases fit TRBD1. V lost 9 bases and J lost 3; bases outside the gene matches: 4. CDR3 length: 12 residues. The germline V gene has CDR1 LNHDA and CDR2 SQIVND (reference sequence). The chain's CDR3 is CASGDRYTEAFF. In DNA, the CDR3 is TGTGCCAGCGGGGACAGATACACTGAAGCTTTCTTT.